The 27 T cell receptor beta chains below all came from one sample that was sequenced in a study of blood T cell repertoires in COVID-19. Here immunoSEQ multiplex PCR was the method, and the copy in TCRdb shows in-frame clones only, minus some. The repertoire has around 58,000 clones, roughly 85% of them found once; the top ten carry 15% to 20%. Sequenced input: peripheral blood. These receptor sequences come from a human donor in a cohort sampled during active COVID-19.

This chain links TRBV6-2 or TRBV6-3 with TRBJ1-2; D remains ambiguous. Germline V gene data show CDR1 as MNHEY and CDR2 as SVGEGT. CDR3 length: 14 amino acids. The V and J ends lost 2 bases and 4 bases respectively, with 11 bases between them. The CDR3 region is CASSYDGVGYGYTF. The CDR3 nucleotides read TGTGCCAGCAGTTACGACGGGGTTGGCTATGGCTACACCTTC.

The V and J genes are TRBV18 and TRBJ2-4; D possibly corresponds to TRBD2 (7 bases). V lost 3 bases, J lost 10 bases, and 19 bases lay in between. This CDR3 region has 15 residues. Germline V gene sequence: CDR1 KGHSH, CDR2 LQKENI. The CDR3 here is CASSPSGGPRGIQYF. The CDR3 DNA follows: TGTGCCAGCTCACCCTCGGGGGGCCCGAGGGGGATTCAGTACTTC.

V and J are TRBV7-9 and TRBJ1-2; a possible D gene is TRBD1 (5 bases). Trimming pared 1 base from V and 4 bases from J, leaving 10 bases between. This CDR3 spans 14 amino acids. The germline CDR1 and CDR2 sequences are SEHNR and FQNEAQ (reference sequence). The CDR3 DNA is TGTGCCAGCAGCTTAGAGGGGCCTGGCTATGGCTACACCTTC. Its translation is CASSLEGPGYGYTF.

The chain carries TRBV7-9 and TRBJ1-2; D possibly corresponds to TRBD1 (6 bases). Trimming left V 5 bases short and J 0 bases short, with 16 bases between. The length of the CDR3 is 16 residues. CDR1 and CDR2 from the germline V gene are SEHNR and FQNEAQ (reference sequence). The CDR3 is CASSPLDSRSNYGYTF. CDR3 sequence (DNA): TGTGCCAGCAGCCCACTGGACAGCCGCTCTAACTATGGCTACACCTTC.

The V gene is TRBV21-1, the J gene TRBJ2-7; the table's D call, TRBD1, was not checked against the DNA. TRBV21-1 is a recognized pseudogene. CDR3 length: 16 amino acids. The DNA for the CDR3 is TGTGCCACCGAAAGTCCCCAGGGGGAGAGCTCCTACGAGCAGTACTTC. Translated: CATESPQGESSYEQYF.

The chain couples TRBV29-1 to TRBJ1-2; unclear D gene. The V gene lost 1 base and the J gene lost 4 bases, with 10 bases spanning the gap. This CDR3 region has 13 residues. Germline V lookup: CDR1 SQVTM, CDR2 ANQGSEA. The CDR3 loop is CSVEGTGVYGYTF. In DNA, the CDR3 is TGCAGCGTTGAAGGGACTGGGGTCTATGGCTACACCTTC.

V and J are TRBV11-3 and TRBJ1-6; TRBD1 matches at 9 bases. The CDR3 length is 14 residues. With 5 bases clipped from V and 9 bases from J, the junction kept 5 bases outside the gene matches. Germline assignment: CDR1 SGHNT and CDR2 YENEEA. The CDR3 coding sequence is TGTGCCAGCAGCCCGCGACAGGGGGTTTCACCCCTCCACTTT. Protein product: CASSPRQGVSPLHF.

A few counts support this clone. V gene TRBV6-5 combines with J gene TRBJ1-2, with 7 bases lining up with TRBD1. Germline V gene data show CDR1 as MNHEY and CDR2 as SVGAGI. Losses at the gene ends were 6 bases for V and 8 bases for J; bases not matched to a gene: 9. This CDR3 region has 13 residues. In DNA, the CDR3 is TGTGCCAGCAGAACAAGGGGGCGCGGAGGCTACACCTTC. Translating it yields CASRTRGRGGYTF.

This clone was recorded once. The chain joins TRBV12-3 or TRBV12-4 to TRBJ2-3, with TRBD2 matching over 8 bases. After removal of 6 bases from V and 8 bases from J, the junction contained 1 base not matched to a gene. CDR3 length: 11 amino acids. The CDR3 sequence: CASSREGTQYF. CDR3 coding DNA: TGTGCCAGCAGCCGGGAGGGTACGCAGTATTTT.

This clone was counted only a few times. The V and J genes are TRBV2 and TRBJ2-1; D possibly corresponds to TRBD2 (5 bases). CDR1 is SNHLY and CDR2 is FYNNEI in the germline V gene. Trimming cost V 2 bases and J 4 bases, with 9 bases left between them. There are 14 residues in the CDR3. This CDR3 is CASSEILGYNEQFF. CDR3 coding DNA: TGTGCCAGCAGTGAAATACTAGGATACAATGAGCAGTTCTTC.

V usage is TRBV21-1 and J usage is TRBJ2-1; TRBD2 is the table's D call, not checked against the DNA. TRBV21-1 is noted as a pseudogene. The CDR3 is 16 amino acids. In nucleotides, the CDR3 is TGTGCCAGCAGCTTTCCAGGGGAGGGCTCCTACAATGAGCAGTTCTTC. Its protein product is CASSFPGEGSYNEQFF.

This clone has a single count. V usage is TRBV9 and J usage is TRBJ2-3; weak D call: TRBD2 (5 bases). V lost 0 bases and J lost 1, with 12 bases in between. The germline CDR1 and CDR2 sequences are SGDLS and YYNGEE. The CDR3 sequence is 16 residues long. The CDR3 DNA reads TGTGCCAGCAGCGTAGCTGGGCTAGCAGGCACAGATACGCAGTATTTT. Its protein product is CASSVAGLAGTDTQYF.

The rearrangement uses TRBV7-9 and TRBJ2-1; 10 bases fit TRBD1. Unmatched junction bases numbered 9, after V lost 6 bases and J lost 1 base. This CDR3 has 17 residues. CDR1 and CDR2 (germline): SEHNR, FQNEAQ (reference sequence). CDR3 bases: TGTGCCAGCAGGGCCGGGACAGGGGCAGATTCCTACAATGAGCAGTTCTTC. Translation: CASRAGTGADSYNEQFF.

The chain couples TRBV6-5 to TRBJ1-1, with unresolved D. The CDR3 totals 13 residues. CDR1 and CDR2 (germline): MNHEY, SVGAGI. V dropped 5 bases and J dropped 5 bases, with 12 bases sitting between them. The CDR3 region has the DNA TGTGCCAGCAGTCCCCGAGGAGTTACTGAAGCTTTCTTT. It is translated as CASSPRGVTEAFF.

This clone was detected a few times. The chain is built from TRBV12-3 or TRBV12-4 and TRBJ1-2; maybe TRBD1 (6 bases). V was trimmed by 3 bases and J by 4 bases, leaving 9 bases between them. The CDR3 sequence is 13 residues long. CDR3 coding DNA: TGTGCCAGCAGTTTGGGCAGGGGCTATGGCTACACCTTC. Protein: CASSLGRGYGYTF.

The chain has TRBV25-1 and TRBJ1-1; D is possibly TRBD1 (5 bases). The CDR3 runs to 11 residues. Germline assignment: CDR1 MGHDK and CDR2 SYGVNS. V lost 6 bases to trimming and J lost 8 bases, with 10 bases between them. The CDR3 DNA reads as TGTGCCAGCAGGGACATCATAGAAGCTTTCTTT. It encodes CASRDIIEAFF.

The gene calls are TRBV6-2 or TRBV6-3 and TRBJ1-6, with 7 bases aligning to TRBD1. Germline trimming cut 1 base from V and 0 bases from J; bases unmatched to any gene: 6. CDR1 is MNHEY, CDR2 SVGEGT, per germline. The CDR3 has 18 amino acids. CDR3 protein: CASSYYLDRSSYNSPLHF. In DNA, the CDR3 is TGTGCCAGCAGTTACTACCTGGACAGGAGCTCCTATAATTCACCCCTCCACTTT.

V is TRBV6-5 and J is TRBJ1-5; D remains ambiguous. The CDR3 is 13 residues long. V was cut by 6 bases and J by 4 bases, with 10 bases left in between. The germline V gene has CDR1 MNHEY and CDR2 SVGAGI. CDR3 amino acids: CASRGQLNQPQHF. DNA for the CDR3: TGTGCCAGCAGGGGCCAGCTAAATCAGCCCCAGCATTTT.

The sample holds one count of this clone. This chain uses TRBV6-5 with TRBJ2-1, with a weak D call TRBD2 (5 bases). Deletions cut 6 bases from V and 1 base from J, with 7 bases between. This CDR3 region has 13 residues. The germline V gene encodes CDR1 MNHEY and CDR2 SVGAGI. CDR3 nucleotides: TGTGCCAGCAGGCGAGGGTCCTACAATGAGCAGTTCTTC. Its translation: CASRRGSYNEQFF.

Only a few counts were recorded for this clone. In nucleotides, the CDR3 is TGTGCCAGCAGTTTCGGGAATAGCAATCAGCCCCAGCATTTT. Translating gives CASSFGNSNQPQHF. The chain links TRBV7-8 to TRBJ1-5, with unresolved D. Germline CDR1 is SGHVS and CDR2 is FQNEAQ. The CDR3 has 14 residues. V dropped 6 bases and J dropped 0 bases, with 9 bases sitting between them.

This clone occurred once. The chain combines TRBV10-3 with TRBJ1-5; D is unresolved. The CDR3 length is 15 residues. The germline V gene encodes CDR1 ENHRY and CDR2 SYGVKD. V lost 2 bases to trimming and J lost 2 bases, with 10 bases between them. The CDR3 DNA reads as TGTGCCATCAGTGAGGGGAGGGAGGGCAATCAGCCCCAGCATTTT. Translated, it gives CAISEGREGNQPQHF.

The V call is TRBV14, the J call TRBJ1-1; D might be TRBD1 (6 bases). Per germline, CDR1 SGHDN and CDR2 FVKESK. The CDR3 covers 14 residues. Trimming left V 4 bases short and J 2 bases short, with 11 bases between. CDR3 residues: CASSRQQGNTEAFF. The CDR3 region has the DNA TGTGCCAGCAGCCGTCAACAGGGAAACACTGAAGCTTTCTTT.

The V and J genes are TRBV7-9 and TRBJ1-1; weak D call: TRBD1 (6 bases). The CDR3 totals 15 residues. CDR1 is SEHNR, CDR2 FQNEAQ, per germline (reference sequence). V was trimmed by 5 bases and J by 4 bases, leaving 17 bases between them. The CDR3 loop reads CASSQITGRVTEAFF. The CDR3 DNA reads TGTGCCAGCAGCCAAATTACAGGGAGAGTCACTGAAGCTTTCTTT.

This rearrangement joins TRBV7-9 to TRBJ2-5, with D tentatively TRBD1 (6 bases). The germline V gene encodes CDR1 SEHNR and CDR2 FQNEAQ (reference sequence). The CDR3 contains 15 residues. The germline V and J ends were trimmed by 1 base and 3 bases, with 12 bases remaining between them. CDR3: CASSLVRAGEETQYF. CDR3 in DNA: TGTGCCAGCAGCTTAGTCCGGGCAGGGGAAGAGACCCAGTACTTC. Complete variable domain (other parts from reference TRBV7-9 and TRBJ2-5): DTGVSQNPRHKITKRGQNVTFRCDPISEHNRLYWYRQTLGQGPEFLTYFQNEAQLEKSRLLSDRFSAERPKGSFSTLEIQRTEQGDSAMYLCASSLVRAGEETQYFGPGTRLLVL.

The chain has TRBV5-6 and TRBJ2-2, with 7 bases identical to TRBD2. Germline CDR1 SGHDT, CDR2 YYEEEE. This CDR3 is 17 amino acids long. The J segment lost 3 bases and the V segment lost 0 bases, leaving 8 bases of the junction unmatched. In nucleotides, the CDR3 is TGTGCCAGCAGCTTGGCCCGGCTAGCGGCCGACACCGGGGAGCTGTTTTTT. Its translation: CASSLARLAADTGELFF.

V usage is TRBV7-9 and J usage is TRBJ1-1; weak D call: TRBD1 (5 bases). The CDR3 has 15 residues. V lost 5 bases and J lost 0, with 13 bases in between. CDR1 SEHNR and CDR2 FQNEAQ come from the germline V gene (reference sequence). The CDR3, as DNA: TGTGCCAGCAGCCCACGGACATTTATGAACACTGAAGCTTTCTTT. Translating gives CASSPRTFMNTEAFF.

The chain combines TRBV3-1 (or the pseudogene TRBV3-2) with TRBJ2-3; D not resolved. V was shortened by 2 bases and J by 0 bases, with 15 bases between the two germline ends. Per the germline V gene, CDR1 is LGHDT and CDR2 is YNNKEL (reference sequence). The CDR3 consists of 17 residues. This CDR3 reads CASSQTGDSTSTDTQYF. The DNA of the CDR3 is TGTGCCAGCAGCCAAACTGGTGATAGCACTAGCACAGATACGCAGTATTTT.